This T cell receptor (beta chain) was found in a study of blood T cell repertoires in COVID-19. Germline V gives CDR1 SGHDT, CDR2 YYEEEE. The CDR3 loop spans 16 amino acids. V was pared by 3 bases and J by 7 bases, with 13 bases of the junction left unmatched. Libraries were prepared by immunoSEQ multiplex PCR; TCRdb keeps only in-frame clonotypes and omits some of them. The repertoire holds hundreds of thousands of clones, with 70% to 90% as singletons. In its sample, this clone was seen once. This sequence was found in a human donor in a cohort sampled during active COVID-19. The sample comprised peripheral blood. V gene TRBV5-6 combines with J gene TRBJ2-4, with 7 bases matching TRBD1. The CDR3: CASSSSGTAFSNIQYF. CDR3 DNA sequence: TGTGCCAGCAGCTCCTCCGGGACAGCGTTCTCGAACATTCAGTACTTC.